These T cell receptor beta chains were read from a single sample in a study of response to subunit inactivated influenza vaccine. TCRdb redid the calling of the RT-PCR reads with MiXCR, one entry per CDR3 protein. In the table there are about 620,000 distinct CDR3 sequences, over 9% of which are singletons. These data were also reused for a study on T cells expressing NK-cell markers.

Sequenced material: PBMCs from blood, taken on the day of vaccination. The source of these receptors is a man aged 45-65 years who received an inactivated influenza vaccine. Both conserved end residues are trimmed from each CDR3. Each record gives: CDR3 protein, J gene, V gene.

ASSRTVGGGADTQY,TRBJ2-3,TRBV5-5
ASSYYNQPQH,TRBJ1-5,TRBV6-2/TRBV6-3
ASSFGTPPLEQF,TRBJ2-1,TRBV7-3
ASSPLTGVGETQY,TRBJ2-5,TRBV18
ASSYSYRRETQY,TRBJ2-5,TRBV6-5
ASSPLDGYTEAF,TRBJ1-1,TRBV9
ASSLIGGNQPQH,TRBJ1-5,TRBV7-2
ASSLTDATGNEQF,TRBJ2-1,TRBV7-2
SAIPHGTVYMETQY,TRBJ2-5,TRBV20-1
ASSLDTGRTHNEQF,TRBJ2-1,TRBV5-1
ASSLTPGLNTEAF,TRBJ1-1,TRBV5-1
ASSSMTSGRAGSYNEQF,TRBJ2-1,TRBV18
ASSLGSKYEQY,TRBJ2-7,TRBV27
ASSTQGIGNTEAF,TRBJ1-1,TRBV7-9
ASSLATGNTIY,TRBJ1-3,TRBV28
ASSWTGPRYEQF,TRBJ2-1,TRBV6-1
ASSELGGRSGELF,TRBJ2-2,TRBV6-1
ASSLAPGHSYEQY,TRBJ2-7,TRBV12-3/TRBV12-4
ASKTPGQGVGEQY,TRBJ2-7,TRBV6-1
ASSRSSGTNAGWPDTQY,TRBJ2-3,TRBV5-1
ASSLAHGTSVYNEQF,TRBJ2-1,TRBV7-6
ASSPPYYEQY,TRBJ2-7,TRBV28
ASSLGGHAKNIQY,TRBJ2-4,TRBV7-2
ASSLGRDYSNQPQH,TRBJ1-5,TRBV7-9
ASTVVGGANYGYT,TRBJ1-2,TRBV7-2
ASSSQGPKNIQY,TRBJ2-4,TRBV5-5
ASSLPYRGNDYGYT,TRBJ1-2,TRBV28
ACAPGGNYEQY,TRBJ2-7,TRBV12-3/TRBV12-4
ASSQTRDTQY,TRBJ2-3,TRBV19
ASRGTGVETQY,TRBJ2-5,TRBV12-3/TRBV12-4
ASSPGVAGAKQETQY,TRBJ2-5,TRBV9
ASSRPLQVNTEAF,TRBJ1-1,TRBV28
ATSETGHLMDTQY,TRBJ2-3,TRBV24-1
SASLGGETQY,TRBJ2-5,TRBV20-1
ASSLDWGGEQY,TRBJ2-7,TRBV7-9
AIASGIGNEQF,TRBJ2-1,TRBV10-3
ASSPVTGIGSPLH,TRBJ1-6,TRBV7-9
ASSLRSGGSYNEQF,TRBJ2-1,TRBV4-1
ASSLEYLPEQF,TRBJ2-1,TRBV5-1
SIPRRVGTYNEQF,TRBJ2-1,TRBV20-1
SARDGPARDEQY,TRBJ2-7,TRBV20-1